This paragraph reports one T cell receptor (beta chain). Its antigen is as yet unknown. Researchers set a sequencing depth target of 1 in 200,000 to 1 in 1 million T cells. Sequenced by immunoSEQ multiplex PCR; TCRdb stores in-frame clones only, minus some. The sample includes approximately 100,000 clones, around four fifths of them seen just once. Frozen PBMC stocks contributed around 2 micrograms of genomic DNA to the TCR beta libraries. The entry originates in a study of cytotoxic CD8 clonotypes in ibrutinib-treated CLL. Regarding the study as a whole: Under treatment, the uncommon public clonotypes either contracted or remained stable.

Germline V gene data show CDR1 as SGHVS and CDR2 as FNYEAQ. The ends lost 5 bases at V and 8 bases at J; junction bases unmatched: 14. This CDR3 region has 16 residues. V gene TRBV7-6 combines with J gene TRBJ2-1; 8 bases align to TRBD2. The sample in question was PBMCs, obtained after 12 months of ibrutinib treatment. The receptor's source is a human donor with chronic lymphocytic leukemia. The CDR3 protein is CASSAQPGGFMDEQFF. As DNA, the CDR3 is TGTGCCAGCAGCGCCCAACCGGGGGGGTTCATGGATGAGCAGTTCTTC.